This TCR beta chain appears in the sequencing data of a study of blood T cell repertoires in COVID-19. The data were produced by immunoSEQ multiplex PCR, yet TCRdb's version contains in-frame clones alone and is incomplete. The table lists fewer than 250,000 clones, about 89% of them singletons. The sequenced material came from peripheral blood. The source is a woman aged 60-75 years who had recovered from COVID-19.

Here the CDR3 reads CASSYSGQPQHF. For the CDR3, the DNA is TGTGCCAGCAGTTATTCGGGTCAGCCCCAGCATTTT. The chain links TRBV28 to TRBJ1-5; D not certain. The CDR3 has 12 residues. Per the germline V gene, CDR1 is MDHEN and CDR2 is SYDVKM. The V end was cut by 4 bases, the J end by 6 bases, with 7 bases between.